This TCR beta chain was sequenced in a study of blood T cell repertoires in COVID-19. Only in-frame clones appear in the TCRdb table, and some are missing; sequencing was by immunoSEQ multiplex PCR. The sample has approximately 230,000 clones; 82% are singletons. The CDR3 contains 14 residues. Germline V gene lookup returns CDR1 LNHDA and CDR2 SQIVND (reference sequence). Germline trimming cut 5 bases from V and 4 bases from J; bases unmatched to any gene: 6. The TCR originated in a woman older than 75 with active or convalescent COVID-19. Source material: peripheral blood. V and J are TRBV19 and TRBJ2-3, with 7 bases fitting TRBD1. CDR3 nucleotides: TGTGCCAGTAGTTCGGCAGGGGGAGCAGATACGCAGTATTTT. Its protein product is CASSSAGGADTQYF.